This record looks at one T cell receptor (beta chain) sequence and its context. Its antigen is not known. TCRdb's table, derived via immunoSEQ multiplex PCR, lists solely in-frame clones and lacks some. Of 95,000 or so clones listed, 75% to 95% were seen once; the top ten hold 15% to 20%. The source of the sample is a study of graft-versus-host responses after intestinal transplantation. Study-wide context: Induction using anti-thymocyte globulin, followed by tacrolimus and steroids for two to three years, was given to all recipients. Study-level results: The study associated peak circulating GvH clone levels with early post-transplant HvG declines. GvH clones turned up in recipient marrow; some had shown up first in ileum or blood.

The length of the CDR3 is 13 residues. Germline V gene lookup returns CDR1 SGHTA and CDR2 FQGTGA. Deletions cut 0 bases from V and 7 bases from J, with 7 bases between. The chain has TRBV7-3 and TRBJ1-5; no firm D call. The source is a human patient who received an intestinal transplant, so some T cells may come from the graft donor. The material sequenced was PBMCs, taken 453 days after intestinal transplant. The CDR3 spells CASSLTVGQPQHF. DNA for the CDR3: TGTGCCAGCAGCTTAACCGTCGGGCAGCCCCAGCATTTT. Looking up the rest from reference TRBV7-3 and TRBJ1-5 gives the full variable domain: GAGVSQTPSNKVTEKGKYVELRCDPISGHTALYWYRQSLGQGPEFLIYFQGTGAADDSGLPNDRFFAVRPEGSVSTLKIQRTERGDSAVYLCASSLTVGQPQHFGDGTRLSIL.